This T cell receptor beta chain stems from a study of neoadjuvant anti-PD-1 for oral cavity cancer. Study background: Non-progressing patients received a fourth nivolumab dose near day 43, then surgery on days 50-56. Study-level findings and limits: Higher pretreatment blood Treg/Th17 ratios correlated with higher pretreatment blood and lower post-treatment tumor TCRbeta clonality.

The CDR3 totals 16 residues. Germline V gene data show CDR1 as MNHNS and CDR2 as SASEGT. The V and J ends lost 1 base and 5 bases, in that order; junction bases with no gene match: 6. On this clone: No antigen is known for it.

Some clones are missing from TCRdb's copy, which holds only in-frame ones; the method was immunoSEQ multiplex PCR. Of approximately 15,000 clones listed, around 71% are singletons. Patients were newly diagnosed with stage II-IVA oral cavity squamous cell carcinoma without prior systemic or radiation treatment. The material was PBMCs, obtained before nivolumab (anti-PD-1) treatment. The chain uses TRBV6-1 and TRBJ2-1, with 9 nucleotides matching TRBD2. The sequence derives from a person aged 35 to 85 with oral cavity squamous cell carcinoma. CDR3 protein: CASSEDRTSVHNEQFF. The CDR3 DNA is TGTGCCAGCAGTGAAGACAGGACTAGCGTACACAATGAGCAGTTCTTC.